The 9 T cell receptor beta chains listed next were all sequenced from one sample in a study of T cell responses to AZD1222 COVID-19 vaccine. Sequenced by immunoSEQ multiplex PCR; TCRdb stores in-frame clones only, minus some. The sample has about 100,000 clones, 80% to 95% seen once. The specimen comprised peripheral blood, sampled on day 0 of AZD1222 vaccination. These receptors were taken from an adult in good health.

This rearrangement joins TRBV4-2 to TRBJ2-4, with D possibly being TRBD2 (5 bases). This CDR3 spans 13 amino acids. V lost 1 base and J lost 6, with 7 bases in between. The germline V gene has CDR1 LGHNA and CDR2 YNFKEQ. The DNA for the CDR3 is TGTGCCAGCAGCCAAGGACGGGGAAACATTCAGTACTTC. Translation: CASSQGRGNIQYF.

This clone was picked up one time. This rearrangement joins TRBV28 to TRBJ2-7; 9 nucleotides line up with TRBD1. Looked up from germline, CDR1 is MDHEN and CDR2 is SYDVKM. With V trimmed by 5 bases and J by 4 bases, 9 bases remained unmatched. The CDR3 covers 15 residues. Written as DNA, the CDR3 is TGTGCCAGCAGTACAACCGGGACAGGGCAATACGAGCAGTACTTC. Protein product: CASSTTGTGQYEQYF.

The chain uses TRBV13 and TRBJ1-4; D is undetermined. Germline values: CDR1 PRHDT, CDR2 FYEKMQ (reference sequence). The CDR3 runs 14 residues. The V end lost 2 bases, the J end lost 5 bases, and 9 bases lay between the germline ends. The CDR3 nucleotides read TGTGCCAGCAGCTTATACGGGGTGAATGAAAAACTGTTTTTT. It translates to CASSLYGVNEKLFF.

The chain has TRBV2 and TRBJ2-7; 9 positions match TRBD1. The CDR3 is made up of 14 amino acids. J lost 1 base, V lost 7 bases, and 5 bases had no gene match. Germline-derived CDR1 and CDR2 are SNHLY and FYNNEI. CDR3 bases: TGTGCCAGCATGTCCGGGACAGGGTCCTACGAGCAGTACTTC. This translates into CASMSGTGSYEQYF.

The chain joins TRBV28 to TRBJ1-1, with D unresolved. V was cut by 5 bases and J by 7 bases, with 8 bases left in between. This CDR3 contains 11 residues. The V gene's germline CDR1 is MDHEN and CDR2 SYDVKM. CDR3 region: CASSMISEAFF. The CDR3 DNA is TGTGCCAGCAGTATGATAAGTGAAGCTTTCTTT.

The rearrangement uses TRBV19 and TRBJ2-7; no firm D call. V gave up 1 base and J gave up 0 bases, with 7 bases separating them. The CDR3 sequence is 14 residues long. Germline V gives CDR1 LNHDA, CDR2 SQIVND (reference sequence). For the CDR3, the DNA is TGTGCCAGTAGTATAGCAGGAACCTCCTACGAGCAGTACTTC. Translation gives CASSIAGTSYEQYF.

The gene calls are TRBV6-5 and TRBJ2-7; maybe TRBD2 (5 bases). This CDR3 comprises 13 residues. V lost 4 bases and J 9 bases, leaving 16 bases between the germline ends. Germline assignment: CDR1 MNHEY and CDR2 SVGAGI. CDR3 in DNA: TGTGCCAGCAGTTCCGATCTTGTCCGGGGGCAGTACTTC. Amino acids: CASSSDLVRGQYF.

This clone came up a few times. This rearrangement joins TRBV3-1 (or the pseudogene TRBV3-2) to TRBJ2-2, with D unclear. CDR1 is LGHDT, CDR2 YNNKEL, per germline (reference sequence). Trimming took 2 bases from V and 8 from J, leaving 12 bases between them. The CDR3 extends over 14 amino acids. CDR3 in amino acids: CASSQSPMAGELFF. The CDR3 DNA reads as TGTGCCAGCAGCCAATCCCCGATGGCTGGGGAGCTGTTTTTT.

V usage is TRBV7-9 and J usage is TRBJ2-1, with 10 bases aligning to TRBD2. The CDR3 loop spans 14 amino acids. J was trimmed by 6 bases and V by 10 bases; bases with no gene match: 9. The germline V gene encodes CDR1 SEHNR and CDR2 FQNEAQ (reference sequence). The CDR3 nucleotides read TGTGCCACCGGCGCTAGCGGGAGTGGCAATGAGCAGTTCTTC. Protein sequence: CATGASGSGNEQFF.